This entry describes one T cell receptor beta chain. Its matching antigen is unknown. The sample originates from a study of cytomegalovirus exposure and HLA in healthy donors. Notes on the study in general: The classifier reportedly diagnosed cytomegalovirus status with high specificity and sensitivity. The authors assumed roughly uniform sequencing depth across donors for presence/absence analyses. The study recorded 150 to 200 TCR beta chains that were cytomegalovirus-associated.

V lost 4 bases to trimming and J lost 4 bases; unmatched junction nucleotides: 10. The germline CDR1 and CDR2 sequences are SGDLS and YYNGEE. CDR3 length equals 15 residues. Use of 60 Vbeta and 13 Jbeta primers characterized the PCR. Data came from immunoSEQ multiplex PCR; TCRdb stores just in-frame clones and leaves some out. The data hold 150,000 to 200,000 clones, with about three quarters observed a single time. This chain joins TRBV9 and TRBJ1-2, with TRBD1 matching over 7 bases. Sequenced: PBMCs. This clonotype was obtained from a woman aged 40 to 49 in good health and CMV-seronegative. The DNA of the CDR3 is TGTGCCAGCAGCCCAGGGGGTTCTTCGGGCTATGGCTACACCTTC. Its translation: CASSPGGSSGYGYTF.